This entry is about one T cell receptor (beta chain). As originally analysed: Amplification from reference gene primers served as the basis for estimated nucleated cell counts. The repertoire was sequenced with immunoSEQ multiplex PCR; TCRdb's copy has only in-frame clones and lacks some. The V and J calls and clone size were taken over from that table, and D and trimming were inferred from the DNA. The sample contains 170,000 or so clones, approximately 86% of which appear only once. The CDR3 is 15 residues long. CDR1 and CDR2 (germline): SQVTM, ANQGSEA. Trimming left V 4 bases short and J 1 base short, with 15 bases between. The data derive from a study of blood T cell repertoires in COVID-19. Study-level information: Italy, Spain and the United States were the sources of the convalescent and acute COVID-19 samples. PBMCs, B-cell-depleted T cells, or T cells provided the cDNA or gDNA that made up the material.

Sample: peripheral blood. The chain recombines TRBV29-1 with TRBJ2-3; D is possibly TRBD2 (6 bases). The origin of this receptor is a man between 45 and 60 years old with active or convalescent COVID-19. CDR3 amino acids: CSVGGVSGRTDTQYF. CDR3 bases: TGCAGCGTTGGCGGTGTTAGCGGCCGCACAGATACGCAGTATTTT.